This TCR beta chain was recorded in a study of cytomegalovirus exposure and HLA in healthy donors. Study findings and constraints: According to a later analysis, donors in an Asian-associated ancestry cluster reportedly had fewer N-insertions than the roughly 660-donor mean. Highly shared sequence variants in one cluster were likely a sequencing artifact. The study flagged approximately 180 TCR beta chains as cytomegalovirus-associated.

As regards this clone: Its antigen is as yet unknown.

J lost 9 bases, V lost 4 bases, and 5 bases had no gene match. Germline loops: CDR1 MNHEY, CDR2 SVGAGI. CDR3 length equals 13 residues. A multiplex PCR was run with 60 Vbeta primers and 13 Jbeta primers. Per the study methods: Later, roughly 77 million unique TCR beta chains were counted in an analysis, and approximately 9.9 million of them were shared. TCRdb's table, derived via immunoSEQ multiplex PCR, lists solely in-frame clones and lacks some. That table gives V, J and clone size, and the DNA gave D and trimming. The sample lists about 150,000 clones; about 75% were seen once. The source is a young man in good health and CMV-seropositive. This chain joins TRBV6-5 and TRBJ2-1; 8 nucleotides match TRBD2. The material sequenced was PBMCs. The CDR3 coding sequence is TGTGCCAGCAGTTCCCTTAGCGGGGCTGAGCAGTTCTTC. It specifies CASSSLSGAEQFF.